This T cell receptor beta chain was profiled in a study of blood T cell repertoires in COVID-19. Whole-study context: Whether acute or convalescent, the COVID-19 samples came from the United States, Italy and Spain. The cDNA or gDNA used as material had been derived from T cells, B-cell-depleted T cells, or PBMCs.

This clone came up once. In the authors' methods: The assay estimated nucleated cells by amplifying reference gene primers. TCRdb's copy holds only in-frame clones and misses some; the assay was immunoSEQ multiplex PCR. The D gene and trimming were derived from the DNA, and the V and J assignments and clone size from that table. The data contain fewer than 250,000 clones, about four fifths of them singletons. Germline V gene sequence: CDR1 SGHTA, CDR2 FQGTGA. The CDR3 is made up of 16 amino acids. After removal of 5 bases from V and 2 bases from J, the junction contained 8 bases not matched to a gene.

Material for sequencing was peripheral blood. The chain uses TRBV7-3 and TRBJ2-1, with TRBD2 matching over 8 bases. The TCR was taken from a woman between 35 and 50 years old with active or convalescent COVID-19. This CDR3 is CASSPTPSGPYNEQFF. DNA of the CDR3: TGTGCCAGCAGCCCAACCCCTAGCGGGCCCTACAATGAGCAGTTCTTC.